This entry features one T cell receptor (beta chain) sequence. Its antigen is still unknown. Patients had blood sampled at baseline and again on cycle 4 day 1 and cycle 7 day 1. This sample stems from a study of OX40 agonist ivuxolimab in advanced cancers. Study summary: Dose-escalation patients had hepatocellular carcinoma, melanoma, renal cell or head and neck cancer.

Study-level results: By week 6 at 0.1 to 3.0 mg/kg, blood CD4+ and CD8+ T cells had expanded clonally. Among the lowest peripheral clonal expansion occurred in 0.1-3.0 mg/kg partial responders.

Sequenced by immunoSEQ multiplex PCR; TCRdb stores in-frame clones only, minus some. The sample lists about 74,000 clones; approximately 80% were seen once. Trimming removed 5 bases from V and 1 base from J, with 9 bases in between. CDR3 length: 14 residues. Germline CDR1 reads SEHNR; CDR2 reads FQNEAQ (reference sequence). This sequence joins TRBV7-9 and TRBJ1-5; perhaps TRBD1 as D (5 bases). The sample here was CD4+ or CD8+ T cells sorted from blood, taken in a trial of the OX40 agonist ivuxolimab. The receptor was derived from an adult with an advanced solid tumor such as melanoma, head and neck, liver or kidney cancer. The chain's CDR3 is CASSRDGSNQPQHF. DNA for the CDR3: TGTGCCAGCAGCAGGGACGGCAGCAATCAGCCCCAGCATTTT.